This T cell receptor beta chain stems from a study of blood T cells in healthy people across ages. Broader study findings: Roughly linear declines in TCR beta diversity per million T cells occurred with age. When set beside aged donors, long-lived donors presented more naive CD4+ cells and higher diversity.

The CDR3 covers 15 residues. V lost 3 bases and J lost 0, with 9 bases in between. It was with a sample-barcoded 5' primer and a J-beta primer mix that a second PCR of about 7 to 12 cycles was run. Each cDNA molecule was tagged by a template-switch adaptor with 12 random nucleotides. A single record per CDR3 protein comes from TCRdb applying MiXCR to the 5' RACE reads. The top ten hold approximately 2.1% of the sample, which has about 1.8 million distinct CDR3 sequences, 49% seen once. Worth noting for this clonotype: Its target is not known.

Healthy Caucasian individuals from Russia aged about 6 to 90 were enrolled as donors. Specimen: blood. The origin of this receptor is a middle-aged woman in good health. This chain links TRBV12-3 or TRBV12-4 with TRBJ2-4; D is unclear. The CDR3 sequence is CASSFGQSAKNIQYF. The CDR3 DNA reads as TGTGCCAGCAGTTTCGGGCAGTCAGCCAAAAACATTCAGTACTTC.